These 5 T cell receptor beta chains were all obtained from the same sample, sequenced in a study of cytomegalovirus exposure and HLA in healthy donors (dated by TCRdb to between 2016 and 2019). Preparation of the library involved the immunoSEQ multiplex PCR assay. Imported from immuneACCESS, the table was reduced by TCRdb to in-frame sequences with V and J called. These copies leave out some clones; in studies compared against another copy, an unresolved V gene accounts for under half, and the cause of the remainder is not known. Recorded for this sample are roughly 70,000 clones; around four fifths of them occurred a single time. The ten biggest clones cover under 3.5% of the sample. Source material: PBMCs. These receptor sequences come from a man in his thirties or forties in good health and CMV-seronegative.

The chain is built from TRBV7-6 and TRBJ2-5; TRBD2 is a possible D gene (5 bases). V was pared by 8 bases and J by 1 base, with 8 bases between. This CDR3 spans 12 amino acids. The V gene's germline CDR1 is SGHVS and CDR2 FNYEAQ. The CDR3 protein is CASRAVQETQYF. For the CDR3, the DNA is TGTGCCAGCCGAGCGGTCCAAGAGACCCAGTACTTC.

The CDR3 DNA sequence: TGTGCCAGCAGTGAGACGGGAGAGACCCAGTACTTC. Translation: CASSETGETQYF. This sequence joins TRBV2 and TRBJ2-5; unclear D gene. This CDR3 contains 12 residues. V lost 3 bases and J lost 4, with 6 bases in between. CDR1 and CDR2 from the germline V gene are SNHLY and FYNNEI.

The genes are TRBV7-2 and TRBJ1-2; the match to TRBD1 covers 8 bases. Losses at the gene ends were 5 bases for V and 8 bases for J; bases not matched to a gene: 7. Germline V lookup: CDR1 SGHTA, CDR2 FQGNSA. CDR3 size: 13 residues. The CDR3 coding sequence is TGTGCCAGCAGCCCGGACAGGGCCCGCGGCTACACCTTC. Translated, it gives CASSPDRARGYTF.

This clone came up a few times. V is TRBV28 and J is TRBJ2-7, with TRBD1 identical over 7 bases. Germline V gene lookup returns CDR1 MDHEN and CDR2 SYDVKM. CDR3 size: 14 residues. V shed 5 bases and J 4 bases; nucleotides not matched to a gene: 8. CDR3 loop: CASSTKDRVYEQYV. In nucleotides, the CDR3 is TGTGCCAGCAGTACCAAAGACAGGGTGTACGAGCAGTACGTC.

The CDR3 nucleotides are TGTGCCAGCAGTTCGGACAGGCTAGGGGCGGATACGCAGTATTTT. Encoded protein: CASSSDRLGADTQYF. The V and J genes are TRBV6-4 and TRBJ2-3; 7 nucleotides match TRBD1. The CDR3 spans 15 residues. The ends lost 5 bases at V and 6 bases at J; junction bases unmatched: 11. Germline CDR1 and CDR2: MRHNA and SNTAGT.